This TCR beta chain was recovered during a study of a mutant IDH1 vaccine in newly diagnosed glioma. Across the study: With temozolomide cycles, or 4-6 weeks after radiotherapy alone, vaccination was started. General study points: Top-clonotype changes in peripheral T cells seemed unrelated to pseudoprogression.

Germline CDR1 reads MNHEY; CDR2 reads SVGAGI. The V end lost 0 bases, the J end lost 2 bases, and 8 bases lay between the germline ends. The CDR3 has 15 residues. Time point denoted: week 35, safety follow-up. Every vaccine dose comprised 300 ug of mutant IDH1 20-mer peptide plus topical imiquimod. During weeks 1, 3, 5, 7, 11, 15, 19 and 23, patients received eight vaccinations. Method: immunoSEQ multiplex PCR; TCRdb's copy keeps in-frame clones and lacks some. The sample lists about 60,000 clones, roughly 76% occurring once. This clone was recorded once. Its antigen remains unidentified. The chain links TRBV6-5 to TRBJ2-1, with no clear D. This sequence originates from a man aged 40-55 years with glioma. The sample was PBMCs, taken from a glioma patient whose treatment included an IDH1 peptide vaccine. The CDR3 DNA reads as TGTGCCAGCAGTTACTCGAACAGTCCCTACAATGAGCAGTTCTTC. Its protein is CASSYSNSPYNEQFF.